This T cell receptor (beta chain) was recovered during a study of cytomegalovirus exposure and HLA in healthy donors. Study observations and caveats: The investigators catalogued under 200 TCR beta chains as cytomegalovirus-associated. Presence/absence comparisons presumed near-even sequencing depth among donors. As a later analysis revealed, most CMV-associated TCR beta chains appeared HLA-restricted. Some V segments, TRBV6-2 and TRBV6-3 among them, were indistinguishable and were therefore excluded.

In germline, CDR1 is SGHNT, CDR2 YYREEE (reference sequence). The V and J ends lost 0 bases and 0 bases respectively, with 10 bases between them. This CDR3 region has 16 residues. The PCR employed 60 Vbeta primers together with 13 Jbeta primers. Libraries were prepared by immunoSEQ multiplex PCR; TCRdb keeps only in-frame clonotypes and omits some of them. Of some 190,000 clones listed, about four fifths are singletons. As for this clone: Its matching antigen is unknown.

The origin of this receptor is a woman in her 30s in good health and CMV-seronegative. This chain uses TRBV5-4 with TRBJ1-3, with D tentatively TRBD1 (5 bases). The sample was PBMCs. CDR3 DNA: TGTGCCAGCAGCTTGGAGACAGACAGCTCTGGAAACACCATATATTTT. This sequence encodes CASSLETDSSGNTIYF.